Listed below are T cell receptor beta chains from one sample, sequenced in a study of beta chain features in type 1 diabetes. Profiling relied on immunoSEQ multiplex PCR, and the TCRdb table lists in-frame clones only, not all of them. The table includes tens of thousands of clones, 64% detected once. What was sequenced was Tregs from blood. The receptors shown here come from a woman aged 25 to 39 in good health. The CDR3 runs from the conserved cysteine through the conserved F or W. Fields, in order: clone size, J gene, D gene, V gene, CDR3 protein, CDR3 DNA. D genes are given only for firm matches. Some rows have no size entry. The others give once, few or many, or a class for an expanded clone.

- | TRBJ2-7 | - | TRBV7-2 | CASSPAPTGIEQYF | TGTGCCAGCAGCCCAGCCCCTACAGGGATCGAGCAGTACTTC
- | TRBJ1-1 | - | TRBV7-2 | CASSLDLVNTEAFF | TGTGCCAGCAGCCTAGACCTAGTGAACACTGAAGCTTTCTTT
- | TRBJ1-4 | - | TRBV7-2 | CASSSRRSQGGEKLFF | TGTGCCAGCAGCTCCCGGAGGTCTCAGGGAGGTGAAAAACTGTTTTTT
- | TRBJ2-7 | - | TRBV7-2 | CASSQSGGPLPYEQYF | TGTGCCAGCAGCCAGAGCGGAGGGCCCCTCCCCTACGAGCAGTACTTC
- | TRBJ1-3 | - | TRBV28 | CASSLFSRGPGNTIYF | TGTGCCAGCAGTTTATTCAGCCGCGGGCCTGGAAACACCATATATTTT
once | TRBJ2-1 | TRBD1 | TRBV18 | CASSPTRGQGFNEQFF | TGTGCCAGCTCACCTACCCGGGGACAGGGGTTCAATGAGCAGTTCTTC
- | TRBJ2-3 | TRBD1 | TRBV10-3 | CAISAWTGVVDTQYF | TGTGCCATCAGTGCCTGGACAGGGGTGGTGGATACGCAGTATTTT
- | TRBJ1-1 | - | TRBV28 | CASSPPVGGKGGTEAFF | TGTGCCAGCAGTCCCCCCGTAGGAGGGAAGGGCGGCACTGAAGCTTTCTTT
- | TRBJ2-7 | TRBD2 | TRBV5-1 | CASSSLGTSGLYEQYF | TGCGCCAGCAGCTCGCTTGGGACTAGCGGCCTCTACGAGCAGTACTTC
- | TRBJ2-3 | TRBD2 | TRBV4-2 | CASSQDPRLAGGDTQYF | TGTGCCAGCAGCCAAGATCCCCGACTAGCGGGGGGTGATACGCAGTATTTT
few | TRBJ2-7 | TRBD1 | TRBV6-5 | CASRSTGTGVLEQYF | TGTGCCAGCAGATCCACCGGGACAGGGGTGTTGGAGCAGTACTTC
- | TRBJ2-5 | TRBD1 | TRBV28 | CASRTGTGRGETQYF | TGTGCCAGCAGAACCGGGACAGGGAGGGGAGAGACCCAGTACTTC
medium-sized | TRBJ2-3 | TRBD2 | TRBV18 | CASSPAGLAGTDTQYF | TGTGCCAGCTCACCAGCTGGACTAGCGGGCACAGATACGCAGTATTTT
few | TRBJ1-3 | - | TRBV30 | CAWSVLAGNTIYF | TGTGCCTGGAGTGTGTTAGCTGGAAACACCATATATTTT
- | TRBJ1-5 | - | TRBV19 | CASSEEGARTPQHF | TGTGCCAGTAGTGAGGAAGGGGCGAGAACGCCCCAGCATTTT
few | TRBJ2-1 | TRBD2 | TRBV30 | CAWSLHSGRAVNEQFF | TGTGCCTGGAGTCTTCATAGCGGGAGGGCCGTCAATGAGCAGTTCTTC
few | TRBJ2-7 | TRBD2 | TRBV5-1 | CASSLRTSGPYEQYF | TGCGCCAGCAGCCTGAGGACTAGCGGGCCCTACGAGCAGTACTTC
few | TRBJ2-5 | TRBD2 | TRBV7-2 | CASSPRGTSWRQETQYF | TGTGCCAGCAGCCCGCGGGGGACTAGTTGGCGTCAAGAGACCCAGTACTTC
few | TRBJ2-3 | TRBD2 | TRBV7-9 | CASSLALAARWTAQYF | TGTGCCAGCAGCTTGGCACTAGCGGCGCGCTGGACGGCGCAGTATTTT
few | TRBJ2-7 | TRBD1 | TRBV29-1 | CSVDRGRGYEQYF | TGCAGCGTTGACAGGGGGCGAGGCTACGAGCAGTACTTC
- | TRBJ1-2 | - | TRBV7-2 | CASSLALKEIHGYTF | TGTGCCAGCAGCTTAGCCCTAAAGGAGATCCATGGCTACACCTTC
few | TRBJ2-1 | TRBD2 | TRBV7-2 | CASSFSGTSGRLYNEQFF | TGTGCCAGCAGCTTCTCCGGGACTAGCGGGAGACTCTACAATGAGCAGTTCTTC
few | TRBJ2-3 | TRBD2 | TRBV28 | CASSSNAGRALRTDTQYF | TGTGCCAGCAGTTCCAACGCCGGGAGGGCCCTACGCACAGATACGCAGTATTTT
- | TRBJ2-1 | - | TRBV6-5 | CASSYTTGSYNEQFF | TGTGCCAGCAGTTACACAACAGGGAGTTACAATGAGCAGTTCTTC
few | TRBJ2-1 | TRBD2 | TRBV4-3 | CASSQHSGSYNEQFF | TGCGCCAGCAGCCAACACAGCGGGAGTTACAATGAGCAGTTCTTC
once | TRBJ2-3 | - | TRBV7-3 | CASSLVAGGDTQYF | TGTGCCAGCAGCTTAGTTGCTGGGGGGGATACGCAGTATTTT
- | TRBJ1-1 | TRBD1 | TRBV5-6 | CASSADRVRIRMAFF | TGTGCCAGCAGCGCGGACAGGGTAAGGATTCGTATGGCTTTCTTT
- | TRBJ2-1 | TRBD2 | TRBV27 | CASSSPRLASYNEQFF | TGTGCCAGCAGTTCCCCCCGACTAGCATCCTACAATGAGCAGTTCTTC
- | TRBJ2-1 | TRBD2 | TRBV6-1 | CASSEVASGRKDEQFF | TGTGCCAGCAGTGAAGTGGCTAGCGGGAGGAAGGATGAGCAGTTCTTC
- | TRBJ1-1 | TRBD1 | TRBV10-3 | CATRTGNTEAFF | TGTGCCACCCGGACAGGCAACACTGAAGCTTTCTTT
- | TRBJ2-5 | TRBD2 | TRBV12-5 | CASGFTTGLAGQETQYF | TGTGCTAGTGGTTTCACGACGGGACTAGCGGGACAAGAGACCCAGTACTTC
- | TRBJ2-2 | - | TRBV29-1 | CSVALRVTGELFF | TGCAGCGTTGCACTGAGGGTCACCGGGGAGCTGTTTTTT
- | TRBJ1-3 | - | TRBV7-9 | CASSPIGSGTGNTIYF | TGTGCCAGCAGCCCTATTGGGTCCGGGACTGGAAACACCATATATTTT
- | TRBJ2-2 | - | TRBV28 | CASSYPSGNTGELFF | TGTGCCAGCAGCTACCCCTCGGGGAACACCGGGGAGCTGTTTTTT
few | TRBJ2-7 | - | TRBV13 | CASSYRAGEQYF | TGTGCCAGCAGCTACAGGGCAGGAGAGCAGTACTTC
once | TRBJ2-3 | TRBD2 | TRBV18 | CASSMGLAATDTQYF | TGTGCCAGCTCAATGGGACTAGCGGCCACAGATACGCAGTATTTT
- | TRBJ2-1 | - | TRBV14 | CASTREMAQANEQFF | TGTGCCAGCACCCGAGAGATGGCCCAAGCGAATGAGCAGTTCTTC
- | TRBJ2-1 | TRBD2 | TRBV2 | CASSAVLAGLNEQFF | TGTGCCAGCAGTGCCGTACTAGCGGGCCTCAATGAGCAGTTCTTC
few | TRBJ1-3 | - | TRBV5-4 | CASSSPLGTSGNTIYF | TGTGCCAGCAGCTCCCCGTTAGGGACTTCTGGAAACACCATATATTTT
- | TRBJ2-5 | - | TRBV4-3 | CASSLLTGMQETQYF | TGCGCCAGCAGCCTTCTAACCGGGATGCAAGAGACCCAGTACTTC
- | TRBJ2-7 | TRBD1 | TRBV5-4 | CASSIGQGASYEQYF | TGTGCCAGCAGCATAGGACAGGGGGCATCTTACGAGCAGTACTTC
- | TRBJ2-5 | - | TRBV19 | CASSISRIDQETQYF | TGTGCCAGTAGTATTAGCAGAATTGACCAAGAGACCCAGTACTTC
- | TRBJ2-2 | TRBD2 | TRBV4-1 | CAGTQLYRREDTGELFF | TGCGCCGGCACCCAACTTTACCGGCGGGAGGACACCGGGGAGCTGTTTTTT
- | TRBJ2-3 | - | TRBV18 | CASSPEAGSSTDTQYF | TGTGCCAGCTCACCAGAAGCAGGATCTAGCACAGATACGCAGTATTTT
- | TRBJ2-1 | TRBD2 | TRBV5-6 | CASSLWTSRGDEQFF | TGTGCCAGCAGCTTGTGGACTAGCCGAGGCGATGAGCAGTTCTTC
few | TRBJ1-4 | - | TRBV19 | CASSPQIATNEKLFF | TGTGCCAGTAGTCCACAGATCGCAACTAATGAAAAACTGTTTTTT
- | TRBJ2-3 | - | TRBV7-2 | CASSLARGPGTQYF | TGTGCCAGCAGCTTAGCCCGGGGTCCAGGTACGCAGTATTTT